The entry below describes one TCR beta chain. The target antigen is unknown. The sample originates from a study of CD8 T cells in ankylosing spondylitis. By quantitative 5'-RACE with molecular barcodes, the TCR beta libraries were made. TCRdb processed the 5' RACE reads anew with MiXCR; each CDR3 protein has one entry. Of 250,000 to 350,000 distinct CDR3 sequences in the sample, around 8% were seen once. The CDR3 runs to 16 residues. Germline V CDR1 and CDR2: DFQATT, SNEGSKA (reference sequence). Notes on the study in general: CD8+ disease-linked clones were present at relatively low frequencies in blood. Within ankylosing spondylitis blood, a TCR beta motif made up of under 10 highly homologous variants appeared to be characteristic. Some of these motif variants have turned up before, in reports on reactive arthritis synovial fluid and blood. Reportedly, significant enrichment of disease-linked clones occurred in matched ankylosing spondylitis synovial fluid.

This rearrangement joins TRBV20-1 to TRBJ2-5, with 15 bases aligning to TRBD2. The clonotype originates from a male donor with ankylosing spondylitis. What was sequenced was blood, either unsorted or a sorted T cell fraction (not recorded which). The CDR3 DNA reads TGCAGCAGCGCGGGACTAGCGGGAGGTATCCAAGAGACCCAGTACTTC. Its translation is CSSAGLAGGIQETQYF.